Listed below are T cell receptor beta chains from one sample, sequenced in a study of immune characterization of retroperitoneal liposarcoma. TCRdb processed the PCR reads anew with MiXCR; each CDR3 protein has one entry. In the table there are roughly 1,600 distinct CDR3 sequences, roughly half of which are singletons. The material sequenced was tumor tissue. These receptors were obtained from a male donor with retroperitoneal liposarcoma. Both conserved end residues are part of each CDR3. The D gene is left open where the match is weak. Where a row states a size, it is once, few, many or the class of an expanded clone; other rows omit it.

j_call d_call clone_size v_call cdr3_nt cdr3_aa
TRBJ2-1 NA NA TRBV6-1 TGTGCCAGCAGTGAATACTTATCGGAGACCCAGTTCTTC CASSEYLSETQFF
TRBJ2-7 NA NA TRBV6-1 TGTGCCAGCAGTGATGGGACAAGGGGTCACAATGAGCAGTACTTC CASSDGTRGHNEQYF
TRBJ2-5 NA once TRBV6-1 TGTGCCAGCAGTTATCCGGGACCACCTCAAGAGACCCAGTACTTC CASSYPGPPQETQYF
TRBJ2-1 NA large TRBV6-1 TGTGCCAGCAGTCGGGACCCTGACCAAGAGACCCAGTTCTTC CASSRDPDQETQFF
TRBJ2-3 TRBD2 NA TRBV6-8 TGTGCCAGCAGGAGCGGGAGGGCCTTGGGTACGCAGTATTTT CASRSGRALGTQYF
TRBJ2-1 NA NA TRBV7-8 TGTGCCAGCAGCTTAGAGGGCCGGAGCCCGTTGGAGACCCAGTTCTTC CASSLEGRSPLETQFF
TRBJ1-2 NA NA TRBV7-2 TGTGCCAGCAGCTTAGTTAGGGACGTGAGCTACACCTTC CASSLVRDVSYTF
TRBJ2-2 TRBD2 NA TRBV7-8 TGTGCCAGCAGCTTATTTACGGGAGGGGGGCCCGGGGAGCTGTTTTTT CASSLFTGGGPGELFF
TRBJ2-7 NA NA TRBV6-5 TGTGCCAGCACCTTGTATTCAGGGAGAGGAGAGCAGTATTTC CASTLYSGRGEQYF
TRBJ2-7 NA once TRBV6-2/TRBV6-3 TGTGCCAGCAGTGAAAACAGAGCCTACGAGCAGTACTTC CASSENRAYEQYF
TRBJ2-7 TRBD1 once TRBV7-6 TGTGCCAGCAGCTTAGACGGCGGGACAGGGGCCTACAATGAGCAGTACTTC CASSLDGGTGAYNEQYF
TRBJ2-3 TRBD1 few TRBV12-3/TRBV12-4 TGTGCCAGCAGTTTCGGTCAGGGGGCAGATACGCAGTATTTT CASSFGQGADTQYF
TRBJ2-7 NA large TRBV7-2 TGTGCCAGCAGCCCTTTGTATGGGGCCTACAATGAGCAGTACTTC CASSPLYGAYNEQYF
TRBJ2-4 NA NA TRBV12-3/TRBV12-4 TGTGCCAGCAGTTTCTGGCTACAACTAGCCAAAAACATTCAGTACTTC CASSFWLQLAKNIQYF
TRBJ2-1 NA NA TRBV6-1 TGTGCCAGCAGTCTCTACAGGGATGCATGGGAGACCCAGTTCTTC CASSLYRDAWETQFF
TRBJ2-1 TRBD2 NA TRBV6-1 TGTGCCAGCACAAGTTTTTATAGCGGGAGTCCGAACAATGAGCAGTTCTTC CASTSFYSGSPNNEQFF
TRBJ2-7 TRBD2 once TRBV6-1 TGTGCCAGCTCCTTAGGGACTAGCGGGAACCGCCCCTCCTACGAGCAGTACTTC CASSLGTSGNRPSYEQYF
TRBJ2-5 TRBD1 NA TRBV6-8 TGTGCCAGCACTAGACAGGGAAGGGAGACCCAGTACTTC CASTRQGRETQYF
TRBJ1-1 TRBD1 NA TRBV6-1 TGTGCCAGCAGTTATCTCAGGGGGCTCGTGAACACTGAAGCTTTCTTT CASSYLRGLVNTEAFF
TRBJ2-1 TRBD2 NA TRBV7-2 TGTGCCAGCAGCTTACAAGCGGGGCAGATGTGGGGCGGAAAGCAGTTCTTC CASSLQAGQMWGGKQFF
TRBJ2-1 TRBD1 NA TRBV27 TGTGCCAGCAGTTCATACCGGGACAGGGGATACAATGAGCAGTTCTTC CASSSYRDRGYNEQFF
TRBJ2-1 TRBD2 large TRBV6-1 TGTGCCAGCAGTGACCCGGGACTAGCGGGGACTTACTCCTACAATGAGCAGTTCTTC CASSDPGLAGTYSYNEQFF
TRBJ2-3 TRBD2 NA TRBV7-2 TGTGCCAGCAGCCAACTAGCGGGAGTTTTAGATACGCAGTATTTT CASSQLAGVLDTQYF
TRBJ2-3 TRBD2 NA TRBV7-2 TGTGCCAGCAGCTCAGGACTAGCGGGAACCACAGATACGCAGTATTTT CASSSGLAGTTDTQYF
TRBJ2-1 NA few TRBV6-5 TGTGCCAGCAGTTACGGCGCAAGGCTAGTGGGCTACGAGCAGTTCTTC CASSYGARLVGYEQFF
TRBJ1-1 NA NA TRBV7-6 TGTGCCAGCAGCTTATTGGACCAGAACACTGAAGCTTTCTTT CASSLLDQNTEAFF